This TCR beta chain was captured in a study of blood T cell repertoires in COVID-19. Study summary: PBMCs, B-cell-depleted T cells, or T cells were the source of the cDNA or gDNA that made up the material.

TCRdb's table, derived via immunoSEQ multiplex PCR, lists solely in-frame clones and lacks some. The repertoire has about 42,000 clones, 88% of them found once; the top ten carry approximately 2.6%. From germline, CDR1 is MNHEY and CDR2 SVGAGI. The CDR3 has 13 residues. Trimming left V 5 bases short and J 7 bases short, with 12 bases between. The gene calls are TRBV6-5 and TRBJ2-1; D might be TRBD1 (6 bases). Sequenced input: peripheral blood. The sequence was obtained from a human donor in a cohort sampled during active COVID-19. The CDR3 nucleotides are TGTGCCAGCAGTCCGGACAGCCTTAATGAGCAGTTCTTC. It is translated as CASSPDSLNEQFF.